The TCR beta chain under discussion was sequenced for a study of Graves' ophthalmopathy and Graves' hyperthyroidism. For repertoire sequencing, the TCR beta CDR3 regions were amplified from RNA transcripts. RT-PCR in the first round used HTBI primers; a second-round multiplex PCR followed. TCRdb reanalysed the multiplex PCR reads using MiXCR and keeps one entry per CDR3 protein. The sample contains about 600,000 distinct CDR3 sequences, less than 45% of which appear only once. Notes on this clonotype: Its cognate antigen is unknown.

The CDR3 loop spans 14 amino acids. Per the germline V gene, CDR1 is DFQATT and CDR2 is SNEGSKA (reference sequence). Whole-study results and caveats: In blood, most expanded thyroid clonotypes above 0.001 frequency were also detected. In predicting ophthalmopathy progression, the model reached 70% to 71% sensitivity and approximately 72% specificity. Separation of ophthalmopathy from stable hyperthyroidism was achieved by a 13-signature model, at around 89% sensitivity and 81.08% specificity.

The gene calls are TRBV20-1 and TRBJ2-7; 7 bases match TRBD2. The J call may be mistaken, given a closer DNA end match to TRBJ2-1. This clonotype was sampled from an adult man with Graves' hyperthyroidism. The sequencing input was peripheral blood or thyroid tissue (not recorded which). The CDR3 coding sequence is TGCAGTGCTAGCAGTCGGGAGGCCTGGGATGAGCAGTTCTTC. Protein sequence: CSASSREAWDEQFF.